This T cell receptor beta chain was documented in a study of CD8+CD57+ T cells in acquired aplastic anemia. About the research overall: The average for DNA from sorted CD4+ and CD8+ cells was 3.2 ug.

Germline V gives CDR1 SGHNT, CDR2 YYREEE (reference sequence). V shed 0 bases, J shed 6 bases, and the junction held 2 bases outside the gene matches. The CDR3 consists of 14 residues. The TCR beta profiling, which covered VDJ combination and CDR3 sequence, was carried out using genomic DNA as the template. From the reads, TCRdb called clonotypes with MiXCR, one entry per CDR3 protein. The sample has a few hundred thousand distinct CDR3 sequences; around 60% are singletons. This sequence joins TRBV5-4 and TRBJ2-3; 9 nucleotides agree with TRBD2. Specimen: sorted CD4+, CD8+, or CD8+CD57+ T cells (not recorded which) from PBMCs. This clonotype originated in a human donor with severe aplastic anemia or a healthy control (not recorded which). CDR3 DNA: TGTGCCAGCAGCTTGGATAGCGGGAGCGATACGCAGTATTTT. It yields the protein CASSLDSGSDTQYF.